One sample yielded the 3 T cell receptor beta chains listed below, sequenced in a study of shared clonotypes between healthy human individuals. CD8 cells classed as naive were CD45RO-negative and positively selected for CCR7, excluding terminally differentiated effector memory CD45RA+ cells. The data were produced by immunoSEQ multiplex PCR, yet TCRdb's version contains in-frame clones alone and is incomplete. The data contain 2 million to 2.5 million clones, more than 85% of them singletons. Sequencing was carried out using naive CD8+ T cells from PBMCs. All receptors derive from a man between 18 and 35 years old in good health. Some clones in this sample may be carry-over from other donors' samples.

This clone was picked up one time. Other DNA sequences in the same sample also yield this CDR3. The chain links TRBV28 to TRBJ2-3; TRBD2 agrees at 10 bases. The CDR3 covers 16 residues. V shed 2 bases and J 3 bases; nucleotides not matched to a gene: 5. Germline loops: CDR1 MDHEN, CDR2 SYDVKM. The CDR3 loop reads CASSLRTSGITDTQYF. The CDR3 DNA is TGTGCCAGCAGTTTACGAACTAGCGGGATTACAGATACGCAGTATTTT.

The chain recombines TRBV29-1 with TRBJ2-1, with a tentative D call TRBD2 (6 bases). The V end lost 3 bases, the J end lost 0 bases, and 9 bases lay between the germline ends. Germline CDR1 is SQVTM and CDR2 is ANQGSEA. CDR3 length equals 14 residues. CDR3 bases: TGCAGCGTTGATACTAGCAGCTCCTACAATGAGCAGTTCTTC. Its translation is CSVDTSSSYNEQFF.

This clone has just one count. V usage is TRBV27 and J usage is TRBJ2-7; TRBD1 aligns across 8 bases. Looked up from germline, CDR1 is MNHEY and CDR2 is SMNVEV (reference sequence). Trimming took 6 bases from V and 6 from J; bases not matched to a gene: 13. The CDR3 length is 15 residues. The chain's CDR3 is CASRGQADFLGEQYF. The CDR3 coding sequence is TGTGCCAGCAGGGGACAGGCGGACTTTTTGGGCGAGCAGTACTTC.